This TCR beta chain originates from a study of beta chain features in type 1 diabetes. Expressed TCRB transcripts were sequenced because the isolated RNA had all been reverse transcribed beforehand. Here immunoSEQ multiplex PCR was the method, and the copy in TCRdb shows in-frame clones only, minus some. Of about 59,000 clones listed, around three fifths are singletons. V was clipped by 3 bases and J by 5 bases; unmatched bases: 2. The CDR3 consists of 12 residues. Germline V gene data show CDR1 as SGHRS and CDR2 as YFSETQ. This chain uses TRBV5-1 with TRBJ2-7, with 7 bases matching TRBD2. The sequence was obtained from a woman in her late teens or twenties in good health. Sequencing input: Tregs from blood. CDR3 residues: CASSSGTNEQYF. In DNA form, the CDR3 reads TGCGCCAGCAGCTCGGGGACTAACGAGCAGTACTTC.